Shown below are 3 T cell receptor beta chains from a single sample sequenced in a study of blood T cell repertoires in COVID-19. The protocol was immunoSEQ multiplex PCR, while the TCRdb copy is restricted to in-frame clones and leaves out a portion. This sample has about 190,000 clones, with 70% to 85% found just once. The sample was peripheral blood. The receptors originated from a man older than 75 with COVID-19, enrolled during active disease.

This clone was seen a single time. The chain carries TRBV11-3 and TRBJ2-5, with D unresolved. This CDR3 has 16 residues. The V and J ends lost 5 bases and 1 base respectively, with 17 bases between them. Germline CDR1 reads SGHNT; CDR2 reads YENEEA. The CDR3 protein is CASSQRSQAAQETQYF. CDR3 bases: TGTGCCAGCAGCCAAAGAAGTCAGGCAGCCCAAGAGACCCAGTACTTC.

The chain joins TRBV19 to TRBJ2-2, with D perhaps TRBD2 (5 bases). This CDR3 is built from 18 residues. Per the germline V gene, CDR1 is LNHDA and CDR2 is SQIVND (reference sequence). Trimming pared 3 bases from V and 1 base from J, leaving 18 bases between. The CDR3 is CASSIRRAGPKNTGELFF. CDR3 nucleotides: TGTGCCAGTAGTATCCGGCGGGCCGGGCCGAAGAACACCGGGGAGCTGTTTTTT.

The chain uses TRBV10-3 and TRBJ1-1, with a possible D match to TRBD1 (5 bases). Germline loops: CDR1 ENHRY, CDR2 SYGVKD. V was pared by 6 bases and J by 1 base, with 12 bases between. The CDR3 is 14 amino acids. Here the CDR3 reads CAISPGTGNTEAFF. CDR3 in DNA: TGTGCCATCAGCCCCGGGACTGGGAACACTGAAGCTTTCTTT.